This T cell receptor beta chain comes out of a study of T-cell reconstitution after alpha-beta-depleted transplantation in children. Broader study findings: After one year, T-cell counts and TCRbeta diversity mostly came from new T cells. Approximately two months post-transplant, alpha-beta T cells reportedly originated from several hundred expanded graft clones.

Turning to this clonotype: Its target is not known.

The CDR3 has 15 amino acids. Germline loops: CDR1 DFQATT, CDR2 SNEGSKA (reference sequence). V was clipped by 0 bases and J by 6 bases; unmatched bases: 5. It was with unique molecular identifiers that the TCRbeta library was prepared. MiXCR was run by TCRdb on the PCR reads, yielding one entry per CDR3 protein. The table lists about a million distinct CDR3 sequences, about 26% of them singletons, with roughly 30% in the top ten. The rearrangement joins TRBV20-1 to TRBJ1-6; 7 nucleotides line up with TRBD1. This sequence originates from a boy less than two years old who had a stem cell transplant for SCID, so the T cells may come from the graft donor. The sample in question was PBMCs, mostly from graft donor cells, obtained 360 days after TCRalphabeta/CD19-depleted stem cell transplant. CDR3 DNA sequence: TGCAGTGCTAGAGATTGGGGGGACAGTAATTCACCCCTCCACTTT. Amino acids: CSARDWGDSNSPLHF.